Sequencing of this T cell receptor beta chain was carried out in a study of T-cell memory formation after mild COVID-19. Study information: Each donor largely had its own TCR clusters. Whole-study results and caveats: Contracting clones localized mainly to CM and EM when CD4+ and mainly to EMRA when CD8+.

With regard to this clonotype: The antigen is unknown.

The V gene end was trimmed by 4 bases and the J gene end by 4 bases; junction bases not matched to a gene: 5. The CDR3 contains 15 residues. Per germline, CDR1 LGHDT and CDR2 YNNKEL (reference sequence). Barcoded TCR alpha and TCR beta cDNA libraries with UMIs came from 5'RACE using constant-segment primers. TCRdb passed the 5' RACE reads through MiXCR, listing each CDR3 protein once. Seen here are 250,000 to 300,000 distinct CDR3 sequences, 16% observed once, and the top ten hold less than 30%. This TCR came from a young man who had mild COVID-19 (a few samples of this study predate the infection). Cell type and time point are not known. Sequencing input: PBMCs or a T cell subset sorted from them (not recorded which). The chain is built from TRBV3-1 and TRBJ1-1; 11 bases are a match to TRBD1. CDR3 nucleotide sequence: TGTGCCAGCAGCCCCCGGGACAGGGGGACCACTGAAGCTTTCTTT. Protein: CASSPRDRGTTEAFF. Full variable domain (remainder filled in from reference TRBV3-1 and TRBJ1-1): DTAVSQTPKYLVTQMGNDKSIKCEQNLGHDTMYWYKQDSKKFLKIMFSYNNKELIINETVPNRFSPKSPDKAHLNLHINSLELGDSAVYFCASSPRDRGTTEAFFGQGTRLTVV.